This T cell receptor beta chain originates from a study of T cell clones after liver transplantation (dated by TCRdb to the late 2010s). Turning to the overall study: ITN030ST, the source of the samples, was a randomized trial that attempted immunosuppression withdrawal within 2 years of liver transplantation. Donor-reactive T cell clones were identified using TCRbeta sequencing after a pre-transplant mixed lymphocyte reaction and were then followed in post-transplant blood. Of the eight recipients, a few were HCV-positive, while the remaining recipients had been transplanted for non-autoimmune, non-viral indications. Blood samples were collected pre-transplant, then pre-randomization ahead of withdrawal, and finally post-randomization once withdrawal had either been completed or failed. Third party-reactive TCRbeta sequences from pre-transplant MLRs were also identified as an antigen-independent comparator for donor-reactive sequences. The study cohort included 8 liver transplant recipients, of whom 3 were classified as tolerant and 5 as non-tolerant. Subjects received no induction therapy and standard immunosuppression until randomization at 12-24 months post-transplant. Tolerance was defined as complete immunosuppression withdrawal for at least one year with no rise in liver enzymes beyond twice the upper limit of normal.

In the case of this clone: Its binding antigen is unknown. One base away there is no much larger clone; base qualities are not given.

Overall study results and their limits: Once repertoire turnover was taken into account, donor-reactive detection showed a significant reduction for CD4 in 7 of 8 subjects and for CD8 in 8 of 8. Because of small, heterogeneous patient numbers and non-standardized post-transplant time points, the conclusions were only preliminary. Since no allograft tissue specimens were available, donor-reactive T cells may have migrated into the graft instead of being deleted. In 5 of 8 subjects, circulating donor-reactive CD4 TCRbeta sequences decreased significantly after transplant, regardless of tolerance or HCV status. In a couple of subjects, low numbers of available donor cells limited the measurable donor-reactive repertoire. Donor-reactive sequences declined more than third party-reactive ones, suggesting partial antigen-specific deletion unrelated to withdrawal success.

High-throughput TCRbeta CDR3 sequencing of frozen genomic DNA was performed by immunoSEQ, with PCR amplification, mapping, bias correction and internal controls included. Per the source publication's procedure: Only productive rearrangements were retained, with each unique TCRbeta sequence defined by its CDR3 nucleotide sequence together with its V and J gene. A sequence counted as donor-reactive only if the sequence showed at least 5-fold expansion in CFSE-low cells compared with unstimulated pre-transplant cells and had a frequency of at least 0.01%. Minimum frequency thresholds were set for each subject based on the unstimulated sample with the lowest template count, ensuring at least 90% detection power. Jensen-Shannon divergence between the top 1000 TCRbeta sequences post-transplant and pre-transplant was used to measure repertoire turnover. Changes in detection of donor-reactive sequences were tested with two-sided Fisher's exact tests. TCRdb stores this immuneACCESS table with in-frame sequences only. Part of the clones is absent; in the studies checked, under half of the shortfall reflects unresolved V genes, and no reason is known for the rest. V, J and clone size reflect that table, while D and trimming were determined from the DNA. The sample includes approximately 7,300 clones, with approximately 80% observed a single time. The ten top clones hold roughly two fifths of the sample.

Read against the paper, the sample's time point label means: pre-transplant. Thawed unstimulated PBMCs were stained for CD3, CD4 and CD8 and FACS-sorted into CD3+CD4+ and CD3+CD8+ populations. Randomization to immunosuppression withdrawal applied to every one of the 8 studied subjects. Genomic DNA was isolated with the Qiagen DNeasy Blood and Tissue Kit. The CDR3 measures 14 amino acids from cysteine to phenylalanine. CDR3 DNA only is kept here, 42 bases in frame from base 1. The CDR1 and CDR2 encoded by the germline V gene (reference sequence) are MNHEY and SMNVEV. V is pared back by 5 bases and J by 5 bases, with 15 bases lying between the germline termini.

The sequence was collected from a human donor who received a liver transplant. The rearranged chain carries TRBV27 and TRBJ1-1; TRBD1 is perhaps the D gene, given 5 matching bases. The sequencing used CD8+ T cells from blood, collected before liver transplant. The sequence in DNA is TGTGCCAGCAGTCCCCCAGGCGGGGCGACTGAAGCTTTCTTT. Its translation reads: CASSPPGGATEAFF.